This T cell receptor beta chain was obtained from a study of beta chain features in type 1 diabetes. The wider study: The patient and healthy donor groups were comparable for age, gender and cell yields.

The sample holds one count of this clone. Its antigen remains unidentified. Findings and limits, study-wide: Across all four CD4+ subsets, people with type 1 diabetes showed modestly shorter TCRB CDR3s.

The isolated RNA, all of it, was reverse transcribed, so expressed TCRB transcripts were what got sequenced. Some clones are missing from TCRdb's copy, which holds only in-frame ones; the method was immunoSEQ multiplex PCR. This table holds 600,000 or so clones, about 14% found once. What was sequenced was naive CD4+ T cells from blood. The source is a young man with type 1 diabetes.

The CDR3 is CASSEFPGPRYNEQFF. Here the CDR3 DNA reads TGTGCCAGCAGTGAATTCCCGGGACCCCGCTACAATGAGCAGTTCTTC. V is TRBV25-1 and J is TRBJ2-1; D is tentatively TRBD1 or TRBD2 (5 bases each). V was shortened by 1 base and J by 3 bases, with 13 bases between the two germline ends. The germline gives CDR1 MGHDK, CDR2 SYGVNS. This CDR3 comprises 16 residues.